This is a list of T cell receptor beta chains from one sample in a study of blood T cell repertoires in COVID-19. The repertoire was sequenced with immunoSEQ multiplex PCR; TCRdb's copy has only in-frame clones and lacks some. The sample shows about 77,000 clones, roughly 80% of them seen only once. The sample comprised peripheral blood. The origin of the receptors is a woman aged 70-85 years with acute or convalescent COVID-19. Each CDR3 is given with its conserved first and last residue. The D gene is left open where the match is weak. Size is stated for part of the rows, as once, few or many counts, or as a class when the clone is expanded.

cdr3_nt,cdr3_aa,clone_size,j_call,v_call,d_call
TGTGCCAGCACCTATAGCGGGGGCCGCACAGATACGCAGTATTTT,CASTYSGGRTDTQYF,few,TRBJ2-3,TRBV4-2,TRBD2
TGCGCCAGCAGCTTGGCCACGGGGGGCTACGATGGCTACACCTTC,CASSLATGGYDGYTF,NA,TRBJ1-2,TRBV5-1,NA
TGTGCCAGCAGCTTAGCGCCGACAGGGTCTGGGGCCAACGTCCTGACTTTC,CASSLAPTGSGANVLTF,NA,TRBJ2-6,TRBV7-2,TRBD1
TGTGCCAGCACCTCGGGGAGCTATAGCAATCAGCCCCAGCATTTT,CASTSGSYSNQPQHF,NA,TRBJ1-5,TRBV12-1,NA
TGTGCCAGCGGGCAGAACACTGAAGCTTTCTTT,CASGQNTEAFF,NA,TRBJ1-1,TRBV6-5,NA
TGTGCCAGCAGCTTAGTAGTAGCGGGGGGATCATTAGATACGCAGTATTTT,CASSLVVAGGSLDTQYF,NA,TRBJ2-3,TRBV7-2,TRBD2
TGTGCCAGCAGAGCAAGCGGGGCCCAAGAGACCCAGTACTTC,CASRASGAQETQYF,NA,TRBJ2-5,TRBV6-5,TRBD2
TGTGCCAGCAGCTTATCTAGGACAGCTTATAGCAATCAGCCCCAGCATTTT,CASSLSRTAYSNQPQHF,few,TRBJ1-5,TRBV7-6,NA
TGTGCCAGCATCACCGGGAGCGGCGGACCTTACGAGCAGTACTTC,CASITGSGGPYEQYF,NA,TRBJ2-7,TRBV7-9,NA
TGCGCCAGCAGCCATGGACAGGGGGCTGTAGCTTTCTTT,CASSHGQGAVAFF,NA,TRBJ1-1,TRBV4-3,TRBD1
TGTGCCAGCAGCTTCACCGGTAGCGCTAGCTCCTACGAGCAGTACTTC,CASSFTGSASSYEQYF,NA,TRBJ2-7,TRBV13,NA
TGTGCCAGCAGCCCGCGGGGGGGCCCCTCCTACGAGCAGTACTTC,CASSPRGGPSYEQYF,NA,TRBJ2-7,TRBV7-8,TRBD2
TGTGCCAGCAGTTATTGGGAGACAGGGGGGTACAATGAGCAGTTCTTC,CASSYWETGGYNEQFF,NA,TRBJ2-1,TRBV6-5,TRBD1
TGTGCCAGCAGTTTAGACAGATCCTATGGCTACACCTTC,CASSLDRSYGYTF,NA,TRBJ1-2,TRBV6-6,NA
TGTGCCAGCAGCTCGACAGCCAATAATGAAAAACTGTTTTTT,CASSSTANNEKLFF,NA,TRBJ1-4,TRBV5-5,NA
TGTGCCAGCAGCTTATGGCAGGGGAACACTGAAGCTTTCTTT,CASSLWQGNTEAFF,NA,TRBJ1-1,TRBV7-2,NA
TGTGCCAGCAGTTTCAGGGACTCGCAGTTCTTC,CASSFRDSQFF,NA,TRBJ2-1,TRBV12-3/TRBV12-4,NA
TGCAGTGCTAGTCTCGGACAGGGGAATCAGCCCCAGCATTTT,CSASLGQGNQPQHF,NA,TRBJ1-5,TRBV20-1,TRBD1
TGTGCCAGCAGCCAAGATCCCGGACAGGACTTCTACGAGCAGTACTTC,CASSQDPGQDFYEQYF,NA,TRBJ2-7,TRBV4-2,TRBD1
TGCGCCAGCAGGGAGATCGGGGACAGGGGCTATGGCTACACCTTC,CASREIGDRGYGYTF,NA,TRBJ1-2,TRBV10-2,TRBD1
TGCGCCAGCAGCCCAGCAGGGGATGGCTACACCTTC,CASSPAGDGYTF,NA,TRBJ1-2,TRBV4-1,NA
TGCAGCGTCTTGACAGGGAACCAATACGAGCAGTACTTC,CSVLTGNQYEQYF,NA,TRBJ2-7,TRBV29-1,TRBD1
TGTGCCAGCAGTCCTAGGACAGGGATCGATACGCAGTATTTT,CASSPRTGIDTQYF,NA,TRBJ2-3,TRBV27,TRBD1
TGTGCCATCAGTGACAACTACGAGCAGTACTTC,CAISDNYEQYF,NA,TRBJ2-7,TRBV10-3,NA
TGTGCCAGCAGTAGGCCCGCCGGGGGAAGCTCCTACGAGCAGTACTTC,CASSRPAGGSSYEQYF,NA,TRBJ2-7,TRBV6-2/TRBV6-3,NA
TGTGCCAGTAGTAACTTCTACGAAGACACACGGGAGGGGTATAGCAATCAGCCCCAGCATTTT,CASSNFYEDTREGYSNQPQHF,few,TRBJ1-5,TRBV19,NA
TGTGCCAGCAGCAAAAGTCGGGTCTCGGAAAACACTGAAGCTTTCTTT,CASSKSRVSENTEAFF,once,TRBJ1-1,TRBV7-2,NA
TGTGCCAGCAGCCCGACGCGGGAGGGAGGCTATGGCTACACCTTC,CASSPTREGGYGYTF,few,TRBJ1-2,TRBV9,NA
TGCGCCAGCAGCCAAGATCGACAGGGCAATCAGCCCCAGCATTTT,CASSQDRQGNQPQHF,NA,TRBJ1-5,TRBV4-1,NA
TGTGCCAGCAGTTACTCGCAGGGGGCGCTGTCTGGCTACACCTTC,CASSYSQGALSGYTF,once,TRBJ1-2,TRBV6-2/TRBV6-3,TRBD1
TGTGCCAGCAGCTTTATTCCCAATGAGCAGTTCTTC,CASSFIPNEQFF,few,TRBJ2-1,TRBV7-9,NA
TGTGCCAGTAGTTCCAGAGACAGGGCTAACTATGGCTACACCTTC,CASSSRDRANYGYTF,NA,TRBJ1-2,TRBV19,TRBD1
TGTGCCAGCAGTACCCAGGGGGCGGCGCGGGCTTTCTTT,CASSTQGAARAFF,NA,TRBJ1-1,TRBV6-1,TRBD1
TGTGCCAGCAGCTTACCGCACTGGGACTTACAAAACTACGAGCAGTACTTC,CASSLPHWDLQNYEQYF,NA,TRBJ2-7,TRBV7-9,NA
TGTGCCAGCAGCCCGGGACAGTCGCTTTACACTGAAGCTTTCTTT,CASSPGQSLYTEAFF,few,TRBJ1-1,TRBV7-9,TRBD1
TGTGCCAGCAGCCCAGAGAGGGGAGGTCAGCCCCAGCATTTT,CASSPERGGQPQHF,NA,TRBJ1-5,TRBV7-8,NA
TGTGCCAGCAACCTAGGAGTAGCGGGGTTCCAAGAGACCCAGTACTTC,CASNLGVAGFQETQYF,NA,TRBJ2-5,TRBV5-4,TRBD2
TGTGCCAGCAGCCAAGGACAGGACTATGAAAAACTGTTTTTT,CASSQGQDYEKLFF,NA,TRBJ1-4,TRBV3-1/TRBV3-2,NA
TGTGCCAGTACCTATCATCCAGGGTACTATGGCTACACCTTC,CASTYHPGYYGYTF,NA,TRBJ1-2,TRBV19,NA
TGTGCCAGCTCACCAATCGGTAGCGCAAGTGAGCAGTTCTTC,CASSPIGSASEQFF,once,TRBJ2-1,TRBV18,NA
TGTGCCAGCAGGACCAGCGGGGGTACCGGGGAGCTGTTTTTT,CASRTSGGTGELFF,NA,TRBJ2-2,TRBV7-3,TRBD2